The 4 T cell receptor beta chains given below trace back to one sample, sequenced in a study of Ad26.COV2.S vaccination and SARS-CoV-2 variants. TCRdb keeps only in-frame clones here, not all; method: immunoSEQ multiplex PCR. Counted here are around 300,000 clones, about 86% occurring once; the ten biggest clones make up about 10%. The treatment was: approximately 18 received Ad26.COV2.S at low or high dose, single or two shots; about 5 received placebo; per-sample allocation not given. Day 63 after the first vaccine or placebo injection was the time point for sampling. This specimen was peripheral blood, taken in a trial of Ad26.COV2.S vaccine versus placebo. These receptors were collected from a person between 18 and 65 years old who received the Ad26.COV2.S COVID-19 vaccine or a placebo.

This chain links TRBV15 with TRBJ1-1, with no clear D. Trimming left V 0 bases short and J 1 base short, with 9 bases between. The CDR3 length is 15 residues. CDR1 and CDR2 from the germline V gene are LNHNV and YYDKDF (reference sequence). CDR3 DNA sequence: TGTGCCACCAGCAGAGATGCCGTTTCGAACACTGAAGCTTTCTTT. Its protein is CATSRDAVSNTEAFF.

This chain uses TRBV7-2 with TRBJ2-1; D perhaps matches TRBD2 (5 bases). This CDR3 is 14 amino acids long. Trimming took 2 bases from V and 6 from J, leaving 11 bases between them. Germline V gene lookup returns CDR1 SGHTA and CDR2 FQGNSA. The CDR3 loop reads CASSLPASINEQFF. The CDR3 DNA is TGTGCCAGCAGCTTACCGGCTAGCATCAATGAGCAGTTCTTC.

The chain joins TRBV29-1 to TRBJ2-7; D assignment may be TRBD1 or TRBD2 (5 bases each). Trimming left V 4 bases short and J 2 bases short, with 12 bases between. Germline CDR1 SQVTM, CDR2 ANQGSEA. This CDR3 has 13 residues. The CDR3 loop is CSVAGTVTYEQYF. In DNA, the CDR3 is TGCAGCGTTGCCGGGACGGTTACCTACGAGCAGTACTTC.

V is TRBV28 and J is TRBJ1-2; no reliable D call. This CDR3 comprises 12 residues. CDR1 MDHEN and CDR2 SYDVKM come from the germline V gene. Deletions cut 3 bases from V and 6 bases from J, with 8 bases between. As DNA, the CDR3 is TGTGCCAGCAGTTTTGGTAGGGATGGCTACACCTTC. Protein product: CASSFGRDGYTF.